The present T cell receptor (beta chain) was sequenced within a study of blood T cell repertoires in COVID-19. The CDR3 consists of 13 residues. Germline CDR1 and CDR2: SNHLY and FYNNEI. V gave up 8 bases and J gave up 8 bases, with 18 bases separating them. Profiling relied on immunoSEQ multiplex PCR, and the TCRdb table lists in-frame clones only, not all of them. Here the sample spans under 60,000 clones, more than 90% being singletons. Sequencing was carried out using peripheral blood. This receptor was identified in a man in his fifties with acute or convalescent COVID-19. The rearrangement links TRBV2 to TRBJ1-2, with D perhaps TRBD1 (6 bases). The DNA for the CDR3 is TGTGCCAGCGGCAGCGGGAAAGGGGGAGGCTACACCTTC. Amino acid sequence: CASGSGKGGGYTF. The full variable domain, completed using reference TRBV2 and TRBJ1-2, is EPEVTQTPSHQVTQMGQEVILRCVPISNHLYFYWYRQILGQKVEFLVSFYNNEISEKSEIFDDQFSVERPDGSNFTLKIRSTKLEDSAMYFCASGSGKGGGYTFGSGTRLTVV.